A selection of T cell receptor beta chains follows, all from one sample in a study of blood T cell repertoires in COVID-19. Sequencing was performed with immunoSEQ multiplex PCR; in TCRdb, only in-frame clones are kept and a portion is missing. Found here are approximately 69,000 clones, roughly four fifths of them singletons; the top ten hold about an eighth. Input material: peripheral blood. The receptors come from a man aged 50-59 years with COVID-19, enrolled during active disease. The CDR3 runs from the conserved cysteine through the conserved F or W. Each record gives: V gene, J gene, CDR3 protein.

>TRBV6-1|TRBJ1-6
CASSEDWPSPLHF
>TRBV12-5|TRBJ2-1
CASGPGVPQFF
>TRBV10-2|TRBJ2-2
CASSDGQGIRRELFF
>TRBV15|TRBJ1-4
CATSRDRIGQGAVNEKLFF
>TRBV11-3|TRBJ1-4
CASNTTGASIPTNEKLFF
>TRBV29-1|TRBJ2-1
CSVEAKPGVNEQFF
>TRBV24-1|TRBJ1-2
CATSEGQNYGYTF
>TRBV19|TRBJ2-7
CASSIVQGAHEQYF
>TRBV24-1|TRBJ2-7
CATSDSWTGAEQYF
>TRBV6-5|TRBJ1-2
CASSPTGGGYGYTF
>TRBV30|TRBJ1-5
CAWGTDSNQPQHF
>TRBV7-3|TRBJ2-1
CASSFQGADNEQFF
>TRBV18|TRBJ2-7
CASSPPGSRHEQYF
>TRBV18|TRBJ1-2
CASSQSGSNYGYTF